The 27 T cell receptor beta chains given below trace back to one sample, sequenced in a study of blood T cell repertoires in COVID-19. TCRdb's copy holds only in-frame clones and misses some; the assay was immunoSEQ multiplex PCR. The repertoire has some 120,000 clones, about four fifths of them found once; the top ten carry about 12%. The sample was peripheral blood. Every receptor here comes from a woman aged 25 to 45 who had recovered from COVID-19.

The CDR3 sequence is CATSRDAGGVGYTF. CDR3 DNA: TGTGCCACCAGCAGAGATGCGGGGGGCGTCGGCTACACCTTC. The gene calls are TRBV15 and TRBJ1-2, with D perhaps TRBD1 (6 bases). The CDR3 contains 14 residues. The germline V and J ends were trimmed by 0 bases and 8 bases, with 13 bases remaining between them. From germline, CDR1 is LNHNV and CDR2 YYDKDF (reference sequence).

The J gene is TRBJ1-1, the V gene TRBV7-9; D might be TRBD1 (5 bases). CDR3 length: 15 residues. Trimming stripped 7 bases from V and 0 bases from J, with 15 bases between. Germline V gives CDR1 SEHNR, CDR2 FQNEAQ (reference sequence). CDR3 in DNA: TGTGCCAGCAACCCGGGGGGAGGGGTGAACACTGAAGCTTTCTTT. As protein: CASNPGGGVNTEAFF. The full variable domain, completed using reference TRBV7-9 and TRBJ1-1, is DTGVSQNPRHKITKRGQNVTFRCDPISEHNRLYWYRQTLGQGPEFLTYFQNEAQLEKSRLLSDRFSAERPKGSFSTLEIQRTEQGDSAMYLCASNPGGGVNTEAFFGQGTRLTVV.

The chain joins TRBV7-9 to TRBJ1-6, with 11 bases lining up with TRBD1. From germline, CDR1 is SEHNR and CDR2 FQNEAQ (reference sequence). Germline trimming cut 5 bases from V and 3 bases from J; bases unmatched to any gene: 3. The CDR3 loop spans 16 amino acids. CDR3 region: CASSLDRGLYNSPLHF. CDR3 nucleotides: TGTGCCAGCAGCCTGGACAGGGGGCTCTATAATTCACCCCTCCACTTT.

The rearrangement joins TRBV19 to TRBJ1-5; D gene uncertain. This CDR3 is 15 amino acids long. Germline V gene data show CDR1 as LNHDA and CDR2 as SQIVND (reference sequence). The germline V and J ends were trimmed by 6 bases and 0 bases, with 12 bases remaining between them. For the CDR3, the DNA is TGTGCCAGTAGAGTACTCTTCCATAGCAATCAGCCCCAGCATTTT. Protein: CASRVLFHSNQPQHF. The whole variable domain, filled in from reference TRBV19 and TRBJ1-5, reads DGGITQSPKYLFRKEGQNVTLSCEQNLNHDAMYWYRQDPGQGLRLIYYSQIVNDFQKGDIAEGYSVSREKKESFPLTVTSAQKNPTAFYLCASRVLFHSNQPQHFGDGTRLSIL.

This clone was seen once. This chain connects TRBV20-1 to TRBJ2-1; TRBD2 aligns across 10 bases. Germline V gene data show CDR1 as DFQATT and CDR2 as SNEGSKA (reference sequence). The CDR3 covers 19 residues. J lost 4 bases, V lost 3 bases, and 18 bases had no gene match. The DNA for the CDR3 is TGCAGTGCTAGTCTCGCCAGGACCGCCGGGACTAGCGTTTACAATGAGCAGTTCTTC. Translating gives CSASLARTAGTSVYNEQFF.

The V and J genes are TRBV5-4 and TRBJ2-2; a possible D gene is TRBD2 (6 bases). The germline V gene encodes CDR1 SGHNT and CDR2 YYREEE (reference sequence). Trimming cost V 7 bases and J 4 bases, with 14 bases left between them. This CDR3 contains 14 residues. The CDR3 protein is CASRREPTTGELFF. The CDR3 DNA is TGTGCCAGCCGGCGGGAACCAACCACCGGGGAGCTGTTTTTT.

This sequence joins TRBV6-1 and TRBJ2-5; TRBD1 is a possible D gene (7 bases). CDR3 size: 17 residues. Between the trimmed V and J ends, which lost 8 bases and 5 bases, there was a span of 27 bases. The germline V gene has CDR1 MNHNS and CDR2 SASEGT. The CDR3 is CASGEGGRTGGKETQYF. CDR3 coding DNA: TGTGCCAGCGGGGAAGGGGGAAGGACAGGCGGGAAGGAGACCCAGTACTTC.

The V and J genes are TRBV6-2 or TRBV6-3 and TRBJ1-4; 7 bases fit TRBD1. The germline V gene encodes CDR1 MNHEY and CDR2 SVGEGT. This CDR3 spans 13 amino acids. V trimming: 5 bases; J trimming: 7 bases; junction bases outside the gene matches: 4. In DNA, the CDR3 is TGTGCCAGCAGTCAAGACAGGGTTGAAAAACTGTTTTTT. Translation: CASSQDRVEKLFF.

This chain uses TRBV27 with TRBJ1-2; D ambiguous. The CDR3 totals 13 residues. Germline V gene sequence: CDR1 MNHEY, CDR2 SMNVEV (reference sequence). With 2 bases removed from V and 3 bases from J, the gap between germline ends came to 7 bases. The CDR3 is CASSLGQYYGYTF. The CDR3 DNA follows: TGTGCCAGCAGTTTAGGGCAGTACTATGGCTACACCTTC.

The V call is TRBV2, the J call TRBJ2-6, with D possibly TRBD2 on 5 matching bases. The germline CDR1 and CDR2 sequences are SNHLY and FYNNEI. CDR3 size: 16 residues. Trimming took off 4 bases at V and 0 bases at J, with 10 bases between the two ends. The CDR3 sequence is CASSAERASGANVLTF. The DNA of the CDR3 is TGTGCCAGCAGTGCGGAGAGGGCCTCTGGGGCCAACGTCCTGACTTTC.

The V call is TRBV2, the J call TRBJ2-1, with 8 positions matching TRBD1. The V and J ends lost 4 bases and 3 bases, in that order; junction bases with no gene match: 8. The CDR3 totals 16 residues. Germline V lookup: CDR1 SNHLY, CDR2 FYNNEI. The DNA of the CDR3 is TGTGCCAGCAGTGGGGCCGGGACAGGTAACTACAATGAGCAGTTCTTC. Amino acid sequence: CASSGAGTGNYNEQFF.

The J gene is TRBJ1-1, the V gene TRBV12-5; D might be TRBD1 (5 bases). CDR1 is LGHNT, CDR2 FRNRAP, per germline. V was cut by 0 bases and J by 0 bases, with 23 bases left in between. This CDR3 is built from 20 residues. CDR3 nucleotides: TGTGCTAGTGGTTTGGTACGCCTAGTAGGGGTTTCGTCGATGAACACTGAAGCTTTCTTT. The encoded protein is CASGLVRLVGVSSMNTEAFF.

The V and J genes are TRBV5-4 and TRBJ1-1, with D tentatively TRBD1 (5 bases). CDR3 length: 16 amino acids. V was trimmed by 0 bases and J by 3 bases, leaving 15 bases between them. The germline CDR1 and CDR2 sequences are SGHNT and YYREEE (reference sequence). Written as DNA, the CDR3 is TGTGCCAGCAGCTTGGGAGGTAACGGGGGGTACACTGAAGCTTTCTTT. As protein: CASSLGGNGGYTEAFF.

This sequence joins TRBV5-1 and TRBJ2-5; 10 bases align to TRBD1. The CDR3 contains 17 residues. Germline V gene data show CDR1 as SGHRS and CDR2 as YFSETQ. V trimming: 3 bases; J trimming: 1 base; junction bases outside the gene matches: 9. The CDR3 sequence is CASSSTGTGAPQETQYF. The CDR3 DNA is TGCGCCAGCAGCTCCACGGGGACAGGGGCGCCCCAAGAGACCCAGTACTTC.

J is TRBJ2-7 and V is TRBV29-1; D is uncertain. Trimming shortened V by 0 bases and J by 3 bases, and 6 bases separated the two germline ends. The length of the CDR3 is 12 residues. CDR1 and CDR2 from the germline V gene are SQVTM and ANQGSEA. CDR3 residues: CSVEERDYEQYF. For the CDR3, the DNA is TGCAGCGTTGAAGAGAGAGACTACGAGCAGTACTTC.

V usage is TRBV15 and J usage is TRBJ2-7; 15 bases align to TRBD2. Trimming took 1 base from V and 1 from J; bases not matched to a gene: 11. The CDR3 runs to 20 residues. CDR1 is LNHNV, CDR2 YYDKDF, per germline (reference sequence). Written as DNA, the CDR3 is TGTGCCACCAGCAGAGTGGGGACTAGCGGGGGGAACGGGTGGTCCTACGAGCAGTACTTC. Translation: CATSRVGTSGGNGWSYEQYF.

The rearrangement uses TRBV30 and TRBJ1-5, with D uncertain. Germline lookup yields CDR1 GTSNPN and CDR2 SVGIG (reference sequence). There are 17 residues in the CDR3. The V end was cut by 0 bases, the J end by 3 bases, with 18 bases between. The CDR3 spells CAWSVPVMRGPNQPQHF. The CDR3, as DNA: TGTGCCTGGAGTGTACCGGTAATGAGAGGGCCCAATCAGCCCCAGCATTTT.

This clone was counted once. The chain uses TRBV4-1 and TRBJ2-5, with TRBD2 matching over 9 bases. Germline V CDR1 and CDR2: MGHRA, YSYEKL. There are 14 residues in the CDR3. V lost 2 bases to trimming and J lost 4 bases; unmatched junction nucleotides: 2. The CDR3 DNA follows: TGCGCCAGCAGCCAACGCGGGAGGGGAGAGACCCAGTACTTC. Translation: CASSQRGRGETQYF.

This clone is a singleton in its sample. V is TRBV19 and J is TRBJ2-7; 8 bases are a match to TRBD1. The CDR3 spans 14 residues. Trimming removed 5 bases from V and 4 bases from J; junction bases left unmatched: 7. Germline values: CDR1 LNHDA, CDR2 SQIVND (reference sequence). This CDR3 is CASSPTGERYEQYF. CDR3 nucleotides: TGTGCCAGTAGTCCGACAGGGGAAAGATACGAGCAGTACTTC.

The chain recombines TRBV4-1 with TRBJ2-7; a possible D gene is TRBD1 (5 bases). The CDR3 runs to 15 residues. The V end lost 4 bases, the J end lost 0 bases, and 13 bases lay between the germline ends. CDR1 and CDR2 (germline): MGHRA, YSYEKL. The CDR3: CASSPTQRGSYEQYF. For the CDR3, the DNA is TGCGCCAGCAGCCCGACCCAAAGGGGCTCCTACGAGCAGTACTTC.

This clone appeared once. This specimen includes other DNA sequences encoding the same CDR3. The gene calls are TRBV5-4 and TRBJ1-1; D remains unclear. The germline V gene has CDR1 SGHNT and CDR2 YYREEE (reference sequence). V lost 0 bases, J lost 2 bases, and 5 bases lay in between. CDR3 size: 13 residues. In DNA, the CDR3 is TGTGCCAGCAGCTTGGCCGTAAACACTGAAGCTTTCTTT. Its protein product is CASSLAVNTEAFF.

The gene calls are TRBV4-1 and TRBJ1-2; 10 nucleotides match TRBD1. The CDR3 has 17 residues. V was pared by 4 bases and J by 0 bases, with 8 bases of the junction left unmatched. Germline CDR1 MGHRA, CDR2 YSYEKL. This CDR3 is CASSLGTGDGTNYGYTF. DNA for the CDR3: TGCGCCAGCAGCCTGGGGACAGGGGATGGGACTAACTATGGCTACACCTTC.

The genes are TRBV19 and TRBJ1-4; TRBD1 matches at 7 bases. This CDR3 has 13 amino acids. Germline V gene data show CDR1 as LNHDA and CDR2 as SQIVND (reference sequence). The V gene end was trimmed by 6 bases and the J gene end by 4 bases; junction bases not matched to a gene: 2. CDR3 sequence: CASRRDSNEKLFF. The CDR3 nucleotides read TGTGCCAGTAGACGGGACAGTAATGAAAAACTGTTTTTT.

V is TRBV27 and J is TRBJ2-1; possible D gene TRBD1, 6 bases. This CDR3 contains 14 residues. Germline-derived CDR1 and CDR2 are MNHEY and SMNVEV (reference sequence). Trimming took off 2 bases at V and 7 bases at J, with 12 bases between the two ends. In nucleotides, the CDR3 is TGTGCCAGCAGTTTAGGGAGAGGGGGTAATGAGCAGTTCTTC. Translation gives CASSLGRGGNEQFF.

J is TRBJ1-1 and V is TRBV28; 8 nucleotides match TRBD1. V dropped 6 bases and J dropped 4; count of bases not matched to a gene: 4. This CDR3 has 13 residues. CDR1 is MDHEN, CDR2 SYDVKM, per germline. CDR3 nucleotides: TGTGCCAGCAGACTAACAGGGGGCACTGAAGCTTTCTTT. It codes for CASRLTGGTEAFF.

The CDR3 loop reads CASSQDGPGGGSNQPQHF. As DNA, the CDR3 is TGCGCCAGCAGCCAAGATGGACCTGGCGGGGGTAGCAATCAGCCCCAGCATTTT. This chain connects TRBV4-1 to TRBJ1-5; weak D call: TRBD1 (5 bases). Germline V gives CDR1 MGHRA, CDR2 YSYEKL. The CDR3 runs 18 residues. V was shortened by 0 bases and J by 0 bases, with 15 bases between the two germline ends.

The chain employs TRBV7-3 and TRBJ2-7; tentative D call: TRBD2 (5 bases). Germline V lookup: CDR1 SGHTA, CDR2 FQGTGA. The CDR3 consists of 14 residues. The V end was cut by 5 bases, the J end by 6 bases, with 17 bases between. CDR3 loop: CASSPNGGGPEQYF. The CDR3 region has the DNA TGTGCCAGCAGCCCTAACGGAGGAGGCCCCGAGCAGTACTTC.